This T cell receptor (beta chain) was sequenced for a study of identical twins listed by TCRdb under 2016. As for the study more broadly: To test whether fetal clonotypes persist, this study deep-sequenced TCR alpha and beta repertoires from monozygotic twins, from unrelated adults of various ages, and from cord blood. To rule out contamination, replicate twin experiments were performed at different times with different library preparation protocols.

This clonotype was counted a few times. The antigen this receptor binds is unknown. No clone much larger than this one lies a single base away; base qualities are absent. Every donor in the study was a healthy Caucasian. The twin cohort consisted of three pairs of female monozygotic twins, all aged about 18 to 30 years. The RNA used for TCR libraries was isolated from peripheral blood mononuclear cells. The paper as a whole reports these results and caveats: A weaker excess of twin sharing was found in beta out-of-frame sequences because the signal-to-noise ratio was lowered by fewer shared sequences. Because the same donors could not be followed over many years, the conclusions relied on cross-sectional statistical analysis. Out-of-frame TCR alpha sequences shared between twins showed an excess of low generation-probability sequences compared with coincidental sharing between unrelated individuals. Invariant T cells such as MAIT and iNKT could partly confound zero-insertion analyses, although diverse VJ usage argued against such confounding for most clonotypes. In monozygotic twins, out-of-frame TCR alpha sharing was systematically underestimated by recombination models, although the models agreed with sharing between unrelated individuals. Abundant cord blood beta clonotypes carried fewer insertions; young adult naive repertoires showed a weaker similar trend, while memory repertoires showed none.

The library was generated by 5' RACE. These reads were obtained on an Illumina HiSeq 2000. Template switching added a universal primer binding site, and the final cDNA carried a unique molecular identifier that allowed TCR cDNA molecules to be counted accurately. First-strand cDNA for TCR alpha and beta chains was synthesized from specific primers in the conserved constant-segment region. To control for contamination, every cDNA library was double barcoded, receiving both a SMART-Mk sample barcode and Illumina barcodes. TruSeq adapter sequences along with Illumina sample barcodes were introduced in two successive PCR steps. TCR alpha and beta cDNA libraries were sequenced on the Illumina HiSeq platform with custom primers. Per the authors' processing: MiGEC was used to process raw reads and extract unique molecular identifiers, and MiXCR was used to find CDR3 positions. For each individual, recombination models were inferred using an EM algorithm with the repgenHMM and IGoR tools. Shared clonotypes were analyzed with the tcR package in R, and sharing was normalized by the product of cloneset sizes. To study raw recombination without the effects of thymic and clonal selection, out-of-frame nonproductive sequences were analyzed. TCRdb trimmed the raw reads at Q25, called clones with MiXCR and kept productive beta chains. Each CDR3 protein appears once, grouped with its most common genes and DNA. Here the V and J calls rest on TCRdb's processing, not on the authors' analysis. In all, the sample holds about 720,000 distinct CDR3 sequences, and 18% of those were seen once. The ten largest make up around 14% of the sample.

V gives up 5 bases and J gives up 6 bases, and the segment between their germline ends measures 17 bases. CDR1 and CDR2 are drawn from the germline V gene (reference sequence): DFQATT, SNEGSKA. From the cysteine through the phenylalanine, the CDR3 covers 14 amino acids. Just CDR3 DNA is preserved here, 42 bases in frame from base 1. The same sample was also studied in work on T cells expressing NK-cell markers. As the second study states: Eight or nine donors provided sorted CD3+CD56+NKG2C+, CD3+CD56+NKG2C- and CD3+CD56-NKG2C+ T-cell subsets, whose TCR beta-chain repertoires were profiled. Of the eight sequenced donors, seven were found to be HCMV-seropositive and one was found to be HCMV-seronegative. In several experiments an anti-gammadeltaTCR antibody was added to restrict sorting to alphabetaTCR-expressing T cells. In over 5 donors, the dominant CD3+CD56+NKG2C+ clonotypes were among the top 10 CD8+ clonotypes and accounted for about 1.0-7.0% of CD8+ T cells. Those dominant clonotypes were again the most abundant among CD3+CD56-NKG2C+ cells in a few donors, at about 28.3-60.1%. Whether the expanded NKG2C-expressing T cell clones were specific for HCMV antigens was left unclear. The eight sequenced donors were randomly selected healthy volunteers, three men and five women. To determine HCMV serostatus, a commercial ELISA kit was used to detect HCMV-specific IgG in serum. Bulk peripheral blood T-cell repertoires were additionally sequenced from unsorted PBMC for about six donors. MIGEC was used to demultiplex reads and group the reads by UMI, and MiTCR was used to assemble and quantify clonotypes. To remove erroneous sequences, TCR cDNA sequences were retained only when supported by two or more reads. The tcR package was used for downstream repertoire analysis, and clonotypes were matched between fractions using CDR3 nucleotide sequence together with V segment. VDJmatch was used to annotate antigen specificity against VDJdb, with one amino acid substitution in CDR3 allowed.

The sequencing input was PBMCs. This TCR came from a woman younger than 35 in good health. This chain joins TRBV20-1 to TRBJ2-1, with no reliable assignment of the D segment. The CDR3 amino acid sequence is: CSAPTLGPSNEQFF. The nucleotide sequence is given as TGCAGTGCTCCAACGCTAGGCCCATCCAATGAGCAGTTCTTC.